This T cell receptor (beta chain) derives from a study of cytomegalovirus exposure and HLA in healthy donors. Findings of the study overall: The dataset shows that most TCR sequences were rare, while some public TCRs occurred in many donors. The authors listed over 150 TCR beta chains as cytomegalovirus-associated.

A roughly 130-subject validation cohort, separate from the approximately 720-subject first cohort, supplied the donors. Libraries were prepared by immunoSEQ multiplex PCR; TCRdb keeps only in-frame clonotypes and omits some of them. The top ten hold over 0.95% of the sample, which has around 300,000 clones, 86% seen once. The V gene end was trimmed by 6 bases and the J gene end by 0 bases; junction bases not matched to a gene: 9. The CDR3 length is 17 residues. The germline V gene has CDR1 MNHEY and CDR2 SMNVEV (reference sequence). As to this clone: Its antigen is as yet unknown.

The specimen sequenced was PBMCs. The V gene is TRBV27, the J gene TRBJ1-3, with TRBD1 matching over 9 bases. The source is a woman aged 18 to 35 in good health and CMV-seronegative. CDR3 region: CASSRLRDRVSGNTIYF. The CDR3 nucleotides read TGTGCCAGCAGCAGACTTCGGGACAGGGTCTCTGGAAACACCATATATTTT.